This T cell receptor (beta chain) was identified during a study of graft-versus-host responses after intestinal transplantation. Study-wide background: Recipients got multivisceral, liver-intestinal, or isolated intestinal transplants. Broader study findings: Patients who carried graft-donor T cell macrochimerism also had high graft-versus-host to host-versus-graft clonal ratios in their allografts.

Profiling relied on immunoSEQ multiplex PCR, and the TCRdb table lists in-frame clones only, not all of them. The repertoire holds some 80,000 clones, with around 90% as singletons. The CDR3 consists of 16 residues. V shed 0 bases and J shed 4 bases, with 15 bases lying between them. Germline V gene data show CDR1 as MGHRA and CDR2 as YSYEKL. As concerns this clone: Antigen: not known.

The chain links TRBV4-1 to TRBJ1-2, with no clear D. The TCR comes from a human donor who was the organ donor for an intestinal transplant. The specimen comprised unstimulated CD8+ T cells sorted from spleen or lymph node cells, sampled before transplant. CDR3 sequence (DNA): TGCGCCAGCAGCCAAGATGCTGGTAGGTTCCCCTATGGCTACACCTTC. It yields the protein CASSQDAGRFPYGYTF.